The entry below describes one T cell receptor (beta chain). This sample was taken from a study of T cell changes during pregnancy in multiple sclerosis. Data came from immunoSEQ multiplex PCR; TCRdb stores just in-frame clones and leaves some out. The profile shows over 45,000 clones, over 75% of them singletons. In germline, CDR1 is SGHTS, CDR2 YDEGEE. This CDR3 region has 13 residues. V lost 4 bases and J lost 1, with 8 bases in between. The V call is TRBV5-8, the J call TRBJ1-1; D call uncertain. The sequencing used CD4+ T cells from peripheral blood mononuclear cells, collected in the second trimester of pregnancy. This TCR came from a female donor with multiple sclerosis, enrolled in a pregnancy study. The CDR3 here is CASSDTKNTEAFF. For the CDR3, the DNA is TGTGCCAGCAGCGATACTAAGAACACTGAAGCTTTCTTT.